This TCR beta chain derives from a study of Ad26.COV2.S vaccination and SARS-CoV-2 variants. The CDR3 has 15 residues. V lost 2 bases and J lost 4, with 14 bases in between. Per germline, CDR1 MNHEY and CDR2 SVGAGI. The method was immunoSEQ multiplex PCR; TCRdb's version includes in-frame clones alone and lacks a portion of them. The data contain fewer than 400,000 clones, about 85% of them singletons. Stated treatment: around 19 received Ad26.COV2.S at low or high dose, single or two shots; 5 received placebo; per-sample allocation not given. Day 63 following the first vaccine or placebo injection was when the samples were taken.

This rearrangement joins TRBV6-5 to TRBJ1-2; TRBD1 is a possible D gene (6 bases). The clonotype comes from a person aged 18 to 59 who received the Ad26.COV2.S COVID-19 vaccine or a placebo. The sequencing here drew on peripheral blood, taken in a trial of Ad26.COV2.S vaccine versus placebo. CDR3 in amino acids: CASSYGVQGSYGYTF. As DNA, the CDR3 is TGTGCCAGCAGTTACGGCGTACAGGGTTCCTATGGCTACACCTTC.